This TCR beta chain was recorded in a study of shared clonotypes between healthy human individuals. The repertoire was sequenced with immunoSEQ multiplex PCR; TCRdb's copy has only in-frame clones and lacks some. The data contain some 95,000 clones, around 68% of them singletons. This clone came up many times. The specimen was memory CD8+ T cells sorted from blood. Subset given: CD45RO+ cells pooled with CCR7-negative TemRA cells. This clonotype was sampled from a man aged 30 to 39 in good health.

CDR3 nucleotides: TGTGCCAGCAGCTTAAGGGTCGGGGGCGCGACCTACGAGCAGTACTTC. It translates to CASSLRVGGATYEQYF. The rearrangement links TRBV11-2 to TRBJ2-7, with D perhaps assigned TRBD1 or TRBD2 (6 bases each). The CDR3 consists of 16 residues. V lost 2 bases and J lost 2, with 16 bases in between. Germline V CDR1 and CDR2: SGHAT, FQNNGV.